A selection of T cell receptor beta chains follows, all from one sample in a study of Ad26.COV2.S vaccination and SARS-CoV-2 variants. Assay: immunoSEQ multiplex PCR; the TCRdb copy retains only in-frame clones and omits some. The data show more than 300,000 clones, about 86% seen once. The source was peripheral blood, collected in a trial of Ad26.COV2.S vaccine versus placebo. Every receptor here comes from a person aged 18 to 65 who received the Ad26.COV2.S COVID-19 vaccine or a placebo. The CDR3 runs from the conserved cysteine through the conserved F or W. A D gene is named only where the DNA matches it firmly. A clone size is listed for some rows: how often the clone was seen (once, few, many), or a class if it is expanded.

TGTGCCAGCAGCCGTAAATCTTGGGCTCTAATGGAAAAACTGTTTTTT | CASSRKSWALMEKLFF | 16 | TRBV5-6 | - | TRBJ1-4 | -
TGTGCCAGTGCAAGAGAGACTGGAAACACCATATATTTT | CASARETGNTIYF | 13 | TRBV9 | - | TRBJ1-3 | -
TGCGCCAGCAGCTCGGAAGTAGGCGGAACCTACGAGCAGTACTTC | CASSSEVGGTYEQYF | 15 | TRBV5-1 | - | TRBJ2-7 | -
TGCGCCAGCAGCTTGTTAGGAGAAACTAATGAAAAACTGTTTTTT | CASSLLGETNEKLFF | 15 | TRBV5-1 | - | TRBJ1-4 | -
TGTGCCAGCAGCCCCGGACAGTTAAGCACAGATACGCAGTATTTT | CASSPGQLSTDTQYF | 15 | TRBV4-2 | - | TRBJ2-3 | -
TGCGCCAGCAGCTTAACCGGGGGGACGAAATATGGCTACACCTTC | CASSLTGGTKYGYTF | 15 | TRBV5-1 | - | TRBJ1-2 | -
TGTGCCAGCAGCCAGCTCCGGGATGTCTATGGCTACACCTTC | CASSQLRDVYGYTF | 14 | TRBV3-1/TRBV3-2 | once | TRBJ1-2 | -
TGTGCCAGCAGCGCTCTGACAGGAGTCGGTTCACCCCTCCACTTT | CASSALTGVGSPLHF | 15 | TRBV9 | many | TRBJ1-6 | -
TGTGCTAGTGGTTTGGATCGGACCCTTACGGGCTACACCTTC | CASGLDRTLTGYTF | 14 | TRBV12-5 | few | TRBJ1-2 | -
TGTGCCAGCTCAGTCCGGGAGTCGAACACCGGGGAGCTGTTTTTT | CASSVRESNTGELFF | 15 | TRBV2 | - | TRBJ2-2 | -
TGTGCCACCGGTGCTAATAGCAATCAGCCCCAGCATTTT | CATGANSNQPQHF | 13 | TRBV28 | - | TRBJ1-5 | -
TGTGCCAGCAGTTCTCGGGACAGGGTTTCACCCCTCCACTTT | CASSSRDRVSPLHF | 14 | TRBV7-8 | - | TRBJ1-6 | TRBD1
TGCGCCAGCAGCCAAGTGGGGGGGAAGTCTCAGCCCCAGCATTTT | CASSQVGGKSQPQHF | 15 | TRBV4-1 | - | TRBJ1-5 | -
TGTGCCAGCAGCCCGGACTACGAGCAGTACTTC | CASSPDYEQYF | 11 | TRBV7-8 | - | TRBJ2-7 | -
TGTGCCAGCAGCTGTCGGACAGGGGCCGGGGGAACTGAAGCTTTCTTT | CASSCRTGAGGTEAFF | 16 | TRBV21-1 | - | TRBJ1-1 | -
TGTGCCAGCAGCCAAGTTGATGAGCAGTTCTTC | CASSQVDEQFF | 11 | TRBV3-1/TRBV3-2 | - | TRBJ2-1 | -
TGTGCCAGCAGCCGCCGAGATACGCAGTATTTT | CASSRRDTQYF | 11 | TRBV6-6 | - | TRBJ2-3 | -
TGTGCCAGCTCACCACCGTCGCTAGCGGGGGGCATGACAGATACGCAGTATTTT | CASSPPSLAGGMTDTQYF | 18 | TRBV18 | once | TRBJ2-3 | TRBD2
TGTGCCAGCAGATCAGGGTACGAGCAGTACTTC | CASRSGYEQYF | 11 | TRBV28 | - | TRBJ2-7 | -
TGTGCCAGCAGCTTGGACGGACACCTAAAGGAGTATGGCTACACCTTC | CASSLDGHLKEYGYTF | 16 | TRBV7-9 | - | TRBJ1-2 | -
TGTGCCAGTAGTATAGAGGGCAGGGGCGGTGAGCAGTTCTTC | CASSIEGRGGEQFF | 14 | TRBV19 | - | TRBJ2-1 | -
TGCAGTGCTAGTGTTCCGGGACAGGAAAACACCGGGGAGCTGTTTTTT | CSASVPGQENTGELFF | 16 | TRBV20-1 | - | TRBJ2-2 | TRBD1
TGTGCCAGCAGCCTTGGGACAGGGAATCAGCCCCAGCATTTT | CASSLGTGNQPQHF | 14 | TRBV3-1/TRBV3-2 | once | TRBJ1-5 | TRBD1
TGTGCCAGCAGTATAGGGGAGTTCTATGGCTACACCTTC | CASSIGEFYGYTF | 13 | TRBV28 | - | TRBJ1-2 | -
TGTGCCAGCAGTGAATTCACCGGGCCATACAATGAGCAGTTCTTC | CASSEFTGPYNEQFF | 15 | TRBV2 | - | TRBJ2-1 | -
TGTGCCTGGAGTAGGGGGAGGACTAGCGGGGTGAATGAGCAGTTCTTC | CAWSRGRTSGVNEQFF | 16 | TRBV30 | - | TRBJ2-1 | TRBD2
TGTGCCAGCAGTCACAGTAATCAGCCCCAGCATTTT | CASSHSNQPQHF | 12 | TRBV2 | - | TRBJ1-5 | -
TGTGCCAGCAGCTTATTGGGGGTTGTGGCAGGGGGTCGTATCCCTGAAGCTTTCTTT | CASSLLGVVAGGRIPEAFF | 19 | TRBV7-9 | - | TRBJ1-1 | TRBD1
TGCGCCAGCAGCTTATCCACAGATACGCAGTATTTT | CASSLSTDTQYF | 12 | TRBV4-1 | - | TRBJ2-3 | -
TGTGCCAGCACCCCCGGTCTCATGAACACTGAAGCTTTCTTT | CASTPGLMNTEAFF | 14 | TRBV5-6 | - | TRBJ1-1 | -
TGTGCCAGCAGTCTAGAGGGACTAGCGGGGGCCGTGATCGGCGATACGCAGTATTTT | CASSLEGLAGAVIGDTQYF | 19 | TRBV6-6 | - | TRBJ2-3 | TRBD2
TGCGCCAGCAGCTTGGCCGGAGGGTACGATACGCAGTATTTT | CASSLAGGYDTQYF | 14 | TRBV5-1 | - | TRBJ2-3 | -
TGTGCCAGCAGTTGGGCGGATTCGTCCTACGAGCAGTACTTC | CASSWADSSYEQYF | 14 | TRBV25-1 | - | TRBJ2-7 | -
TGTGCCAGCAGCTCCGAGGGGGGCACTGAAGCTTTCTTT | CASSSEGGTEAFF | 13 | TRBV11-3 | - | TRBJ1-1 | -
TGTGCCAGCAGCGTAGATACGCCTTACGAGCAGTACTTC | CASSVDTPYEQYF | 13 | TRBV9 | few | TRBJ2-7 | -
TGTGCCAGCAGCCCCAACTTTAGGACTAGCGATAGAACCCAGTACTTC | CASSPNFRTSDRTQYF | 16 | TRBV7-6 | - | TRBJ2-5 | TRBD2
TGTGCCTGGAGTGTACACGTTCTATTACTCCAAGAGACCCAGTACTTC | CAWSVHVLLLQETQYF | 16 | TRBV30 | - | TRBJ2-5 | -
TGTGCCAGCTCACCACCCAAGGGGCTACTCTCTAACTATGGCTACACCTTC | CASSPPKGLLSNYGYTF | 17 | TRBV18 | - | TRBJ1-2 | -
TGTGCCAGCTCGGAACGGGAGGGGGAAGGCTACACCTTC | CASSEREGEGYTF | 13 | TRBV18 | - | TRBJ1-2 | -
TGCGCCAGCAGCTTTCCACAGGGGAACACCGGGGAGCTGTTTTTT | CASSFPQGNTGELFF | 15 | TRBV5-1 | - | TRBJ2-2 | -
TGCGCCAGCAGCTCCACAGGTGGGGGGAACACTGAAGCTTTCTTT | CASSSTGGGNTEAFF | 15 | TRBV5-1 | - | TRBJ1-1 | -
TGTGCCAGCAGTTTCATCAGGGGGCTTGGGGCCAACGTCCTGACTTTC | CASSFIRGLGANVLTF | 16 | TRBV27 | - | TRBJ2-6 | TRBD1
TGTGCCAGTAGTATCGGAGTCGGACAGGGGCGGAGGTATGGCTACACCTTC | CASSIGVGQGRRYGYTF | 17 | TRBV19 | - | TRBJ1-2 | TRBD1
TGCAGTGTTAGGACAGGCCGTGGCTACACCTTC | CSVRTGRGYTF | 11 | TRBV20-1 | - | TRBJ1-2 | TRBD1
TGTGCCATCAATCCGGACGGCCGGGTGAAGACCCAGTACTTC | CAINPDGRVKTQYF | 14 | TRBV10-3 | - | TRBJ2-5 | -
TGTGCCAGCAGTGAATTAGCAGGAAGAGGGCAGCCCCAGCATTTT | CASSELAGRGQPQHF | 15 | TRBV6-1 | - | TRBJ1-5 | -
TGTGCCAGCAGCTTGGCGCAGGGGCTGGGTTACGAGCAGTACTTC | CASSLAQGLGYEQYF | 15 | TRBV5-4 | - | TRBJ2-7 | -
TGTGCCTGGAGTGTGGTGGGAGACGAAGCTTTCTTT | CAWSVVGDEAFF | 12 | TRBV30 | - | TRBJ1-1 | -
TGTGCCAGCAGACCTACAGGGAAAAGTACGGGTGAAGCTTTCTTT | CASRPTGKSTGEAFF | 15 | TRBV7-2 | - | TRBJ1-1 | -
TGTGCCAGCAGCCCCTACAGGGTAGCTGAAGCTTTCTTT | CASSPYRVAEAFF | 13 | TRBV13 | - | TRBJ1-1 | -
TGTGCCAGCAGCTTAGATTCCTTCGCCCAGTACTTC | CASSLDSFAQYF | 12 | TRBV7-2 | - | TRBJ2-5 | -
TGTGCCAGCAGCTTAGGGACGGACGCGATCTCTGGAAACACCATATATTTT | CASSLGTDAISGNTIYF | 17 | TRBV5-8 | - | TRBJ1-3 | -
TGTGCCAGCAGCACCGGGCGGGATACCTACGAGCAGTACTTC | CASSTGRDTYEQYF | 14 | TRBV7-8 | few | TRBJ2-7 | -